This T cell receptor beta chain was observed in a study of blood T cell repertoires in COVID-19. At the level of the study: From T cells, B-cell-depleted T cells, or PBMCs came the material, which was cDNA or gDNA.

Germline V gives CDR1 SGHDN, CDR2 FVKESK. The CDR3 has 13 residues. The germline V and J ends were trimmed by 3 bases and 5 bases, with 10 bases remaining between them. In the study's own analysis: Estimation of nucleated cell counts relied on the amplification of reference gene primers. TCRdb's table, derived via immunoSEQ multiplex PCR, lists solely in-frame clones and lacks some. V, J and clone size are those of that table, while D and trimming were read from the DNA. The repertoire includes fewer than 200,000 clones, over 75% of them detected once, and about 5.7% sits in the top ten. Sequencing was carried out using PBMCs or T cells enriched from blood (not recorded which). This chain joins TRBV14 and TRBJ1-2, with D maybe TRBD1 (6 bases). This receptor was taken from a woman aged 40 to 55 with acute COVID-19. The CDR3 DNA is TGTGCCAGCAGCCACGACAGGAGATATGGCTACACCTTC. Translation gives CASSHDRRYGYTF.